These 16 T cell receptor beta chains came from one sample sequenced in a study of CD8+ T cells in alopecia areata. Extracted RNA was reverse transcribed into cDNA, the sequencing template. Using immunoSEQ multiplex PCR, the repertoire was profiled, and TCRdb retains in-frame clones only, with some absent. In the table there are about 140,000 clones, more than 85% of which are singletons. Treatment meaning: oral pan-JAK inhibitor, 5-10 mg twice daily. This sample comprised CD8+ T cells sorted from blood, obtained at week 4, from a patient treated with tofacitinib. The receptors were gathered from a human donor with alopecia areata.

This clone has only one observation. The rearrangement joins TRBV7-3 to TRBJ1-2; D may be TRBD1 (5 bases). The CDR3 is made up of 18 amino acids. V lost 5 bases, J lost 5 bases, and 27 bases lay in between. Germline V gene sequence: CDR1 SGHTA, CDR2 FQGTGA. The CDR3 reads CASSLWGTDLEGGYGYTF. CDR3 nucleotide sequence: TGTGCCAGCAGCCTATGGGGGACCGACCTCGAGGGAGGGTATGGCTACACCTTC.

The chain employs TRBV30 and TRBJ2-1; D may be TRBD2 (5 bases). There are 11 residues in the CDR3. The germline gives CDR1 GTSNPN, CDR2 SVGIG (reference sequence). V lost 8 bases, J lost 3 bases, and 8 bases lay in between. The CDR3 DNA is TGTGCCGAGGGATTCTACAATGAGCAGTTCTTC. This encodes CAEGFYNEQFF.

The chain uses TRBV29-1 and TRBJ2-7; 7 bases line up with TRBD1. The CDR3 totals 13 residues. V shed 1 base and J 5 bases; nucleotides not matched to a gene: 5. The germline V gene has CDR1 SQVTM and CDR2 ANQGSEA. CDR3 sequence (DNA): TGCAGCGTTGAAGTCGAAGACAGGGACGAGCAGTACTTC. It codes for CSVEVEDRDEQYF.

J is TRBJ2-1 and V is TRBV29-1; TRBD2 agrees at 7 bases. The CDR3 totals 14 residues. CDR1 is SQVTM, CDR2 ANQGSEA, per germline. V lost 5 bases to trimming and J lost 6 bases; unmatched junction nucleotides: 10. CDR3 sequence (DNA): TGCAGCGTTTGGCTAGCGGAGGCCCCCAATGAGCAGTTCTTC. Its protein is CSVWLAEAPNEQFF.

The chain employs TRBV2 and TRBJ2-7; 9 nucleotides align to TRBD2. The germline gives CDR1 SNHLY, CDR2 FYNNEI. The V segment lost 7 bases and the J segment 2 bases; nucleotides outside the gene matches: 3. This CDR3 comprises 13 residues. CDR3 nucleotides: TGTGCCAGCACGGCGGGAGGGCCCTACGAGCAGTACTTC. It translates to CASTAGGPYEQYF.

This chain uses TRBV14 with TRBJ2-7; TRBD2 is a possible D gene (6 bases). The V end was cut by 4 bases, the J end by 7 bases, with 14 bases between. Germline V gene lookup returns CDR1 SGHDN and CDR2 FVKESK. The CDR3 has 13 amino acids. The CDR3 DNA sequence: TGTGCCAGCAGCCCCGAGACCGGGGGAGAGCAGTACTTC. It yields the protein CASSPETGGEQYF.

The V call is TRBV10-3, the J call TRBJ2-5; D may be TRBD1 (6 bases). V lost 2 bases and J 3 bases, leaving 16 bases between the germline ends. The germline V gene has CDR1 ENHRY and CDR2 SYGVKD. This CDR3 has 16 amino acids. For the CDR3, the DNA is TGTGCCATCAGTGAGGGACAGAGCCTTCTAAAAGAGACCCAGTACTTC. This sequence encodes CAISEGQSLLKETQYF.

This clone was counted a single time. V and J are TRBV29-1 and TRBJ1-2; the match to TRBD1 covers 10 bases. With 5 bases clipped from V and 7 bases from J, the junction kept 19 bases outside the gene matches. The CDR3 loop spans 17 amino acids. Looked up from germline, CDR1 is SQVTM and CDR2 is ANQGSEA. CDR3 region: CSVPDPNSDRGIGGYTF. The CDR3 DNA is TGCAGCGTTCCGGACCCCAACTCGGACAGGGGGATTGGTGGCTACACCTTC.

The V gene is TRBV2, the J gene TRBJ1-1; 9 bases fit TRBD1. The V and J ends lost 1 base and 1 base, in that order; junction bases with no gene match: 7. Germline CDR1 SNHLY, CDR2 FYNNEI. This CDR3 comprises 17 residues. For the CDR3, the DNA is TGTGCCAGCAGTGAAGGGGGACAGGGTGAGGGGAACACTGAAGCTTTCTTT. Translation gives CASSEGGQGEGNTEAFF.

As to this clone: The junction departs from the called germline gene at one end, perhaps through a read error. The chain recombines TRBV5-1 with TRBJ2-7; 14 bases are a match to TRBD2. Germline V CDR1 and CDR2: SGHRS, YFSETQ. The CDR3 has 16 residues. The CDR3 loop is CASSLGLAGANYEQYF. CDR3 DNA: TGCGCCAGCAGTTTGGGACTAGCGGGGGCCAACTACGAGCAGTACTTC. The full variable domain, with the rest looked up from reference TRBV5-1 and TRBJ2-7, is KAGVTQTPRYLIKTRGQQVTLSCSPISGHRSVSWYQQTPGQGLQFLFEYFSETQRNKGNFPGRFSGRQFSNSRSEMNVSTLELGDSALYLCASSLGLAGANYEQYFGPGTRLTVT.

Comments on this clone: The sample has other DNA sequences that encode this CDR3 too. The CDR3 is CASSVGGSTEAFF. CDR3 sequence (DNA): TGTGCCAGCAGCGTAGGGGGAAGCACTGAAGCTTTCTTT. This chain connects TRBV9 to TRBJ1-1; D not resolved. In germline, CDR1 is SGDLS, CDR2 YYNGEE. Trimming removed 0 bases at V and 4 bases at J, with 7 bases between. The CDR3 contains 13 residues.

The chain couples TRBV7-9 to TRBJ2-7; perhaps TRBD1 as D (6 bases). V was clipped by 4 bases and J by 4 bases, with 8 bases between them. CDR1 and CDR2 from the germline V gene are SEHNR and FQNEAQ (reference sequence). This CDR3 has 12 amino acids. CDR3 protein: CASSSTGYEQYF. In DNA, the CDR3 is TGTGCCAGCAGCTCCACAGGGTACGAGCAGTACTTC. The complete variable domain, with remaining parts taken from reference TRBV7-9 and TRBJ2-7, reads DTGVSQNPRHKITKRGQNVTFRCDPISEHNRLYWYRQTLGQGPEFLTYFQNEAQLEKSRLLSDRFSAERPKGSFSTLEIQRTEQGDSAMYLCASSSTGYEQYFGPGTRLTVT.

The chain recombines TRBV5-4 with TRBJ2-1; a possible D gene is TRBD1 (6 bases). V lost 2 bases and J lost 1, with 13 bases in between. Germline CDR1 reads SGHNT; CDR2 reads YYREEE (reference sequence). The CDR3 is made up of 16 amino acids. The CDR3 sequence: CASSLAGDLSYNEQFF. CDR3 nucleotide sequence: TGTGCCAGCAGCTTAGCAGGGGATCTGTCCTACAATGAGCAGTTCTTC.

The table lists this clone with a count of one. The chain uses TRBV7-9 and TRBJ1-4; TRBD1 aligns across 7 bases. Germline assignment: CDR1 SEHNR and CDR2 FQNEAQ (reference sequence). CDR3 length: 12 residues. The ends lost 5 bases at V and 10 bases at J; junction bases unmatched: 4. CDR3 sequence reads: CASSGTEGKLFF. As DNA, the CDR3 is TGTGCCAGCAGCGGGACAGAAGGAAAACTGTTTTTT.

This clone occurred a few times. The rearrangement joins TRBV27 to TRBJ1-2; D is ambiguous. Trimming removed 0 bases from V and 8 bases from J, with 4 bases in between. The germline V gene encodes CDR1 MNHEY and CDR2 SMNVEV (reference sequence). The CDR3 length is 11 residues. This CDR3 is CASSLSGGYTF. Here the CDR3 DNA reads TGTGCCAGCAGTTTATCGGGCGGCTACACCTTC.

This rearrangement joins TRBV27 to TRBJ2-7; D is undetermined. The V end was cut by 7 bases, the J end by 7 bases, with 11 bases between. This CDR3 comprises 11 residues. The V gene's germline CDR1 is MNHEY and CDR2 SMNVEV (reference sequence). The CDR3 DNA is TGTGCCAGCAATGGCGGCTCGGAGCAGTACTTC. It translates to CASNGGSEQYF.